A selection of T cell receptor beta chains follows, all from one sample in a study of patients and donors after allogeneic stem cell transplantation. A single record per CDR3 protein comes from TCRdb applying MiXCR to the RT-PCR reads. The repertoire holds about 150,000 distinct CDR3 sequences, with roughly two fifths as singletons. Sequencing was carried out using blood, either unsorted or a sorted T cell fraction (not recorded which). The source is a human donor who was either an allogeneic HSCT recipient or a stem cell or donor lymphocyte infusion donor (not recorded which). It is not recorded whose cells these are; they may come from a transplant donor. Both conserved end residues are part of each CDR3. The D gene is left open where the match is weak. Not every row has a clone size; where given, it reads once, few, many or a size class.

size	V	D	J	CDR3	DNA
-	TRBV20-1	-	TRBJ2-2	CSVVATNTGELFF	TGCAGTGTTGTGGCTACGAACACCGGGGAGCTGTTTTTT
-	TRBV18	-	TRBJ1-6	CASSPFAGTSPLHF	TGTGCCAGCTCACCGTTCGCGGGGACCTCACCCCTCCACTTT
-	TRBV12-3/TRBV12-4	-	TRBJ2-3	CASSAGVQYF	TGTGCCAGCAGTGCCGGGGTTCAATATTTT
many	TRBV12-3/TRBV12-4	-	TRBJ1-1	CASSLGSVANTEAFF	TGTGCCAGCAGTTTGGGGTCTGTGGCTAACACTGAAGCTTTCTTT
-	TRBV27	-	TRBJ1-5	CASSKTGINQPQHF	TGTGCCAGCAGTAAGACAGGAATCAATCAGCCCCAGCATTTT
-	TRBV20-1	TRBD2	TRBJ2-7	CSARSGTSGDRYSYEQYF	TGCAGTGCTAGATCCGGGACTAGCGGGGACCGATACTCCTACGAGCAGTACTTC
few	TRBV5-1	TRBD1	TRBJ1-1	CASSPDRFNTEAFF	TGCGCCAGCAGCCCGGACAGGTTCAACACTGAAGCTTTCTTT
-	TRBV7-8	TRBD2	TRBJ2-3	CASSLRRGSAGTQYF	TGTGCCAGCAGCTTGAGGCGGGGGTCGGCCGGTACGCAGTATTTT
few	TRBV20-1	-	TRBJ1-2	CSASPTPNYGYTF	TGCAGTGCCAGCCCCACGCCTAACTATGGCTACACCTTC
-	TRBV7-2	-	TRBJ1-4	CASSLHQGGGNEKLFF	TGTGCCAGCAGCTTACACCAGGGAGGTGGTAATGAAAAACTGTTTTTT
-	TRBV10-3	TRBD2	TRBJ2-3	CAAGGGRTDTQYF	TGTGCCGCAGGCGGGGGGCGCACAGATACGCAGTATTTT
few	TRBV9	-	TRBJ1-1	CASSAQGETEAFF	TGTGCCAGCAGCGCCCAGGGTGAGACTGAAGCTTTCTTT
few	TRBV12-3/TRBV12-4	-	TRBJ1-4	CASSLGQKGEKLFF	TGTGCCAGCAGTTTAGGACAGAAAGGAGAAAAACTGTTTTTT
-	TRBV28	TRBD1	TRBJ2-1	CASSSGTGYYEQFF	TGTGCCAGCAGCTCCGGGACAGGGTATTATGAGCAGTTCTTC
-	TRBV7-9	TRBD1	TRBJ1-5	CASSWDRGKGSHQPQHF	TGTGCCAGCAGCTGGGACAGGGGAAAGGGCAGTCATCAGCCCCAGCATTTT
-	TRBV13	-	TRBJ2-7	CASSPGGVFYEQYF	TGTGCCAGCAGCCCAGGTGGTGTGTTCTACGAGCAGTACTTC
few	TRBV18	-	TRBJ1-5	CASSQRGRAHQPQHF	TGTGCCAGCTCCCAAAGAGGCAGGGCCCATCAGCCCCAGCATTTT
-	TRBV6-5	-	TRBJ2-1	CASTKGGPGKDEQFF	TGTGCCAGCACCAAGGGGGGTCCAGGAAAAGATGAGCAGTTCTTC
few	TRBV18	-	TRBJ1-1	CASSQKGNTEAFF	TGTGCCAGCTCACAAAAGGGGAACACTGAAGCTTTCTTT
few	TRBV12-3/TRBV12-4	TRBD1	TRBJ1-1	CASREDRGHNTEAFF	TGTGCCAGCAGAGAGGACAGGGGGCATAACACTGAAGCTTTCTTT
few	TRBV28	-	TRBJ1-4	CASSASTGHATNEKLFF	TGTGCCAGCAGTGCCTCGACAGGACATGCAACTAATGAAAAACTGTTTTTT
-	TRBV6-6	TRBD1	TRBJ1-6	CASQEGQGSSPLHF	TGTGCCAGCCAGGAGGGACAGGGGAGTTCACCCCTCCACTTT
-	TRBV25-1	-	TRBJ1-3	CASSDTPGNTIYF	TGTGCCAGCAGTGACACTCCTGGAAACACCATATATTTT
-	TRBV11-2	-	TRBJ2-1	CASSLVQDEQFF	TGTGCCAGCAGCTTAGTTCAGGATGAGCAGTTCTTC
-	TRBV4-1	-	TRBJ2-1	CASSQDVRAQFF	TGCGCCAGCAGCCAAGACGTTAGGGCGCAGTTCTTC
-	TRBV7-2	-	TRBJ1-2	CASSLGNARGGYTF	TGTGCCAGCAGCTTAGGCAACGCCCGGGGGGGCTACACCTTC
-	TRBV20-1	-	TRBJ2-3	CSARDGAPRPDTQYF	TGCAGTGCTAGAGATGGGGCCCCTAGGCCAGATACGCAGTATTTT
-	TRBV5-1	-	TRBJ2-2	CASSLQAGSYTGELFF	TGCGCCAGCAGCTTGCAGGCAGGGAGTTACACCGGGGAGCTGTTTTTT
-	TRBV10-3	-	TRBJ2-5	CAISEPGEETQYF	TGTGCCATCAGTGAGCCGGGAGAGGAGACCCAGTACTTC
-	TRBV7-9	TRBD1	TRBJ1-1	CASSPWDRASEAFF	TGTGCCAGCAGCCCATGGGACAGGGCTTCTGAAGCTTTCTTT
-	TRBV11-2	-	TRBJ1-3	CASSLAIPPGNTIYF	TGTGCCAGCAGCTTAGCTATACCCCCTGGAAACACCATATATTTT
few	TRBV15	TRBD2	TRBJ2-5	CATTRGVQETQYF	TGTGCCACCACTCGGGGGGTCCAAGAGACCCAGTACTTC
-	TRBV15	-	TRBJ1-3	CATSRDGDSGNTIYF	TGTGCCACCAGCAGAGACGGAGACTCTGGAAACACCATATATTTT
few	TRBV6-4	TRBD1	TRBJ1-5	CASSRDSGQPQHF	TGTGCCAGCAGCCGGGACAGCGGGCAGCCCCAGCATTTT
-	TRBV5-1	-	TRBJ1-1	CASSSGAHTEAFF	TGCGCCAGCAGCTCCGGGGCGCACACTGAAGCTTTCTTT
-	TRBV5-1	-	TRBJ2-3	CASSSGRQYF	TGCGCCAGCAGCTCCGGGAGGCAGTATTTT
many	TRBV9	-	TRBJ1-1	CASSVDGRGNTEAFF	TGTGCCAGCAGCGTAGACGGGCGGGGGAACACTGAAGCTTTCTTT
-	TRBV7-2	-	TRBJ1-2	CASSLEAGEGYGYTF	TGTGCCAGCAGCTTAGAGGCAGGGGAGGGGTATGGCTACACCTTC
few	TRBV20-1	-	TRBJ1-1	CSASTWSTEAFF	TGCAGTGCTAGCACCTGGAGCACTGAAGCTTTCTTT